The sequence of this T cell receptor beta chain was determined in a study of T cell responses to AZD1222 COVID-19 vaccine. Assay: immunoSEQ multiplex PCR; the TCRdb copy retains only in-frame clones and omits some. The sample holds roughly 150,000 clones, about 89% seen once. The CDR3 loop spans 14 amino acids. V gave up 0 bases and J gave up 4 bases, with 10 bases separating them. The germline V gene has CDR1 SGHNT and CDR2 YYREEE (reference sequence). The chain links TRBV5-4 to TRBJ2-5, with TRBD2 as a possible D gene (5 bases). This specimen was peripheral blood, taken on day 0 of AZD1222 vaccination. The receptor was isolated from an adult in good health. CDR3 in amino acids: CASSLGVEGETQYF. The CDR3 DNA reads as TGTGCCAGCAGCTTGGGAGTAGAGGGAGAGACCCAGTACTTC.